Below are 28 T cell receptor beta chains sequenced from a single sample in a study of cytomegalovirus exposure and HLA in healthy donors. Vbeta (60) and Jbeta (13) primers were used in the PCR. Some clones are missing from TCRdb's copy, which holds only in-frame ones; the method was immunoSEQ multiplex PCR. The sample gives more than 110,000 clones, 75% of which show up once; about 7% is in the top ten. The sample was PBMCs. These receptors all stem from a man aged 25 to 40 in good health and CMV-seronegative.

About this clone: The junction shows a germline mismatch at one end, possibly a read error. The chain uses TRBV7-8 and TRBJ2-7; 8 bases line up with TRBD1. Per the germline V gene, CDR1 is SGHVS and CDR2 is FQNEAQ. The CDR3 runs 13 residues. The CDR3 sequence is CASSFHQDRVLFF. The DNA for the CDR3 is TGTGCCAGCAGCTTCCATCAGGACAGGGTTTTGTTCTTC.

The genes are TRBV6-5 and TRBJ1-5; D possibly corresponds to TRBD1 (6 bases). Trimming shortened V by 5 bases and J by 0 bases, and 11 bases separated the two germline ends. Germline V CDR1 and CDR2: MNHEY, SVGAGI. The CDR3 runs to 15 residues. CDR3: CASSRTENSNQPQHF. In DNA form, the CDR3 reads TGTGCCAGCAGTAGGACAGAGAATAGCAATCAGCCCCAGCATTTT.

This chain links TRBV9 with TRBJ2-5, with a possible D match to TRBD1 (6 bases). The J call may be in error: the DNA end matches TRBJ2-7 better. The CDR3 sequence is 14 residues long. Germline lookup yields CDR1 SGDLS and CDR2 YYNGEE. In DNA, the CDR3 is TGTGCCAGCAGCGTAGCAGGGGATTACTACGAGCAGTACTTC. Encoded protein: CASSVAGDYYEQYF.

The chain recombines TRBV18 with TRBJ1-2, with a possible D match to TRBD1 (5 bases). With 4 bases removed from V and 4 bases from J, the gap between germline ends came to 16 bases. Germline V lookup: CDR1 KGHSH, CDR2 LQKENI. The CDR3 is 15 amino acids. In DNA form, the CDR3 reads TGTGCCAGCTCACACTACGACGACAGTACCTATGGCTACACCTTC. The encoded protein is CASSHYDDSTYGYTF.

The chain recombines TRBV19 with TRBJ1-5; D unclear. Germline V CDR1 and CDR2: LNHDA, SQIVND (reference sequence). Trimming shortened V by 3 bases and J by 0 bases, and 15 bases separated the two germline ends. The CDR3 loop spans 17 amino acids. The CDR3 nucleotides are TGTGCCAGTAGTATGCAAGTTCTGGCAAATAGCAATCAGCCCCAGCATTTT. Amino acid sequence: CASSMQVLANSNQPQHF.

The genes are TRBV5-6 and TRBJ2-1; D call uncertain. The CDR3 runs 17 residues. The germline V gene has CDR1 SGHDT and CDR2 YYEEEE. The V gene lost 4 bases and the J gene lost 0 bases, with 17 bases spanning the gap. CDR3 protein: CASSPPTTSSSYNEQFF. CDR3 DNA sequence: TGTGCCAGCAGCCCCCCCACCACTTCGAGCTCCTACAATGAGCAGTTCTTC. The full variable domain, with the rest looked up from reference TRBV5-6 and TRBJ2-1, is DAGVTQSPTHLIKTRGQQVTLRCSPKSGHDTVSWYQQALGQGPQFIFQYYEEEERQRGNFPDRFSGHQFPNYSSELNVNALLLGDSALYLCASSPPTTSSSYNEQFFGPGTRLTVL.

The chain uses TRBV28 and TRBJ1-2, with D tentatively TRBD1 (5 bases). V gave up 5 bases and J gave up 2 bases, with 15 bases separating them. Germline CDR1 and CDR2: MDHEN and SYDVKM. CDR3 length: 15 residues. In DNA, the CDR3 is TGTGCCAGCAGTCCCCCAGACAGACCCAACTATGGCTACACCTTC. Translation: CASSPPDRPNYGYTF.

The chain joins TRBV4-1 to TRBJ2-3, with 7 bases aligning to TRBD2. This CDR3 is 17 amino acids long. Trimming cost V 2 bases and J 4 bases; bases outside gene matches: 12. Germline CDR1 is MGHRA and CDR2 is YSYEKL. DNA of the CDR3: TGCGCCAGCAGCCAACCAGCGGGGCGGGAGAGCGCAGATACGCAGTATTTT. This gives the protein CASSQPAGRESADTQYF.

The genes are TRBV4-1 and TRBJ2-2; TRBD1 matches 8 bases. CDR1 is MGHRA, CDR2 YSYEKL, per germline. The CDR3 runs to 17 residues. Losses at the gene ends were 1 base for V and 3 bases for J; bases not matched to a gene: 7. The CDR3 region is CASSQGTGYGDTGELFF. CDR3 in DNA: TGCGCCAGCAGCCAAGGGACAGGGTACGGGGACACCGGGGAGCTGTTTTTT.

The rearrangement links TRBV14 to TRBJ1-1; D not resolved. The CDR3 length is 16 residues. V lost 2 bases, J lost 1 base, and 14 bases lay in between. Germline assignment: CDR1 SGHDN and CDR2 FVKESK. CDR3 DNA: TGTGCCAGCAGCCAAATCTGGTCATCGGGGAACACTGAAGCTTTCTTT. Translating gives CASSQIWSSGNTEAFF.

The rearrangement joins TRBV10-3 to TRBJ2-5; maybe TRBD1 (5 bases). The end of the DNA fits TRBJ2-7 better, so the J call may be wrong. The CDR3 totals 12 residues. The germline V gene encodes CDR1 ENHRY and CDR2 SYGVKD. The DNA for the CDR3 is TGTGCCACCCGGACACCAGCCTACGAGCAGTACTTC. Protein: CATRTPAYEQYF.

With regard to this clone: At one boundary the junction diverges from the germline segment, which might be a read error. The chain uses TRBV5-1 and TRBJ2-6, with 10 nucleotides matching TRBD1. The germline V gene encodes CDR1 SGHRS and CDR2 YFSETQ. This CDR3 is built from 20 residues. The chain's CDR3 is CASSFGDRGLGGAGANGLTF. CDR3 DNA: TGCGCCAGCAGCTTCGGGGACAGGGGTCTGGGCGGGGCTGGGGCCAACGGCCTGACTTTC.

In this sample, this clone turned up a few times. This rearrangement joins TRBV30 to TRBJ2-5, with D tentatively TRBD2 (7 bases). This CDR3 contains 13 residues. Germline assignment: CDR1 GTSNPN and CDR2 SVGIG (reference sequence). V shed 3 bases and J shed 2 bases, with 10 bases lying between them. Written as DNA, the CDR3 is TGTGCCTGGAGGGGAGGGGGTCAAGAGACCCAGTACTTC. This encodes CAWRGGGQETQYF.

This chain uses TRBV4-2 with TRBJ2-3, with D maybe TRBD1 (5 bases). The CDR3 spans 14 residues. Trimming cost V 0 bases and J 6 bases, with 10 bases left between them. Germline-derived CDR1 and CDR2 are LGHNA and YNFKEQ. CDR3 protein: CASSQEGRLDTQYF. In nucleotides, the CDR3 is TGTGCCAGCAGCCAAGAGGGGCGTTTGGATACGCAGTATTTT.

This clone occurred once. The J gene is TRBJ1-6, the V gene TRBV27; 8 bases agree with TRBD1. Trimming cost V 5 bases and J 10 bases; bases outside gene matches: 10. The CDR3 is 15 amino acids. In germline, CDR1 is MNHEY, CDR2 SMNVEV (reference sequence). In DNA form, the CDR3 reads TGTGCCAGCAGTGGGCGGGACAGGAGAGGATCACCCCTCCACTTT. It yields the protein CASSGRDRRGSPLHF.

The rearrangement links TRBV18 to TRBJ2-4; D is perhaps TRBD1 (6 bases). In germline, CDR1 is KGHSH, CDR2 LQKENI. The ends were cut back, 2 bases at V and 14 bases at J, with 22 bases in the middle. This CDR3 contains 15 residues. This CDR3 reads CASSPSIIDRTEKYF. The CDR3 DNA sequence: TGTGCCAGCTCACCATCTATAATAGACAGGACGGAGAAGTACTTC.

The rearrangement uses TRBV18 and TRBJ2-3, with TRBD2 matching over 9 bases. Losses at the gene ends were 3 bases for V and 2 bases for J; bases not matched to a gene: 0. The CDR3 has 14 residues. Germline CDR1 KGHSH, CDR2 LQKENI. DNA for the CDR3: TGTGCCAGCTCACCGGGACTAGCCACAGATACGCAGTATTTT. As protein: CASSPGLATDTQYF.

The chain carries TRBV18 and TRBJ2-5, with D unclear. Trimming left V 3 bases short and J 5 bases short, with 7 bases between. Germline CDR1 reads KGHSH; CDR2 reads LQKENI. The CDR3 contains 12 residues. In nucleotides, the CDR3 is TGTGCCAGCTCACCCCTGAGGGAGACCCAGTACTTC. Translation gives CASSPLRETQYF.

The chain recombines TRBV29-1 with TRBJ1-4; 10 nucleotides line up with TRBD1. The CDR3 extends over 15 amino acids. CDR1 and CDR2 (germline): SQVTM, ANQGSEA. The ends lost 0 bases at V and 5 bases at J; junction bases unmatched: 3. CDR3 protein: CSVEDGQGGNEKLFF. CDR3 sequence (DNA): TGCAGCGTTGAAGACGGACAGGGGGGCAATGAAAAACTGTTTTTT.

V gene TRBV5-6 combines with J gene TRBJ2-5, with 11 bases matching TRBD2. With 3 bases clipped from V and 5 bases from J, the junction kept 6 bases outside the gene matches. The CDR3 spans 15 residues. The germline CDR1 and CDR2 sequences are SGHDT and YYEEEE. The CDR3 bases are TGTGCCAGCAGCTATAGCGGGGGGGCGCGGGAGACCCAGTACTTC. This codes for CASSYSGGARETQYF.

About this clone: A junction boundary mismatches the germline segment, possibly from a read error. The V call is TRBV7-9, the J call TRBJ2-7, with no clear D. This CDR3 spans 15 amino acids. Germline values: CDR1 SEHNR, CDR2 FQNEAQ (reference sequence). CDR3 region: CSSNPTHKQDNEQYF. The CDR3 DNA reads TGTTCCAGCAATCCCACACACAAGCAGGATAACGAGCAGTACTTC.

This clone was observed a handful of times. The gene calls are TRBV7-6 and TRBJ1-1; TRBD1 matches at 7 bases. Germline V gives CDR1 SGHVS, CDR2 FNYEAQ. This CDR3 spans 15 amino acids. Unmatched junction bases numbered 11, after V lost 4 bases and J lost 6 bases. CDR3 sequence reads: CASSSPGGRKAEAFF. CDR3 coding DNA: TGTGCCAGCAGCTCCCCAGGGGGTCGTAAAGCTGAAGCTTTCTTT.

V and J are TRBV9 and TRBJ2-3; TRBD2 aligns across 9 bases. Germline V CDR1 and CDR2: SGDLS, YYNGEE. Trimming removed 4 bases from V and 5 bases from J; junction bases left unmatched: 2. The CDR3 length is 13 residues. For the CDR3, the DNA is TGTGCCAGCAGCCCACTAGCGGGAGATACGCAGTATTTT. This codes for CASSPLAGDTQYF.

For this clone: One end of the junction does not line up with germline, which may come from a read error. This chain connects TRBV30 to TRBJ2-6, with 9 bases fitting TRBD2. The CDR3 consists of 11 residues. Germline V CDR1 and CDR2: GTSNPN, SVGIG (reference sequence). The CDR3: CAASGANGLTF. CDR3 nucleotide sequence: TGTGCCGCTAGCGGGGCCAACGGCCTGACTTTC.

The CDR3 here is CATSSGGDLYEQYF. Here the CDR3 DNA reads TGTGCCACCAGCAGTGGGGGGGACCTCTACGAGCAGTACTTC. This chain links TRBV15 with TRBJ2-7, with 7 bases identical to TRBD2. J lost 3 bases, V lost 3 bases, and 5 bases had no gene match. The CDR3 runs 14 residues. CDR1 is LNHNV and CDR2 is YYDKDF in the germline V gene (reference sequence).

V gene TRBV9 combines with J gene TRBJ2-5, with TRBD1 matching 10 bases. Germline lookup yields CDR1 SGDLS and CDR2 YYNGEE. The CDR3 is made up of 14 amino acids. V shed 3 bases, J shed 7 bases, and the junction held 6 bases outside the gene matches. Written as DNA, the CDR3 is TGTGCCAGCAGCGCCGGGACAGGGGCAGGGACCCAGTACTTC. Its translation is CASSAGTGAGTQYF.

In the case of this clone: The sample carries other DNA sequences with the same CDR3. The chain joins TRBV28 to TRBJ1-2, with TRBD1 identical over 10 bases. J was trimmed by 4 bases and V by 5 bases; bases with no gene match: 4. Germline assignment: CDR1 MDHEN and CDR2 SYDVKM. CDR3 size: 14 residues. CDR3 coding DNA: TGTGCCAGCAGTCCCGGGACAGGGGTCTATGGCTACACCTTC. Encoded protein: CASSPGTGVYGYTF.

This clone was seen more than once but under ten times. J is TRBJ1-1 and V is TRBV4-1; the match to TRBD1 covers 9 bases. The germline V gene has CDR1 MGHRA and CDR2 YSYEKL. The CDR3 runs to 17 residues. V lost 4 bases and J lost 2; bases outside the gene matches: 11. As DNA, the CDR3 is TGCGCCAGCAGCCCCCAAGGAACGGGACAGGGTAACACTGAAGCTTTCTTT. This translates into CASSPQGTGQGNTEAFF.